Shown below are 6 T cell receptor beta chains from a single sample sequenced in a study of persistence of HIV-infected CD4 T cells. The libraries were made with immunoSEQ version 4 in survey mode. The repertoire was sequenced with immunoSEQ multiplex PCR; TCRdb's copy has only in-frame clones and lacks some. Among 15,000 to 20,000 clones listed, 65% were seen once. Stimulation used about 9.2 ug/mL lysate from CMV-infected fibroblasts. Sorting selected CD4+ T cells upregulating both CD40 ligand and CD69. These receptors lack a known antigen. The starting material was CD4+ T cells sorted from PBMCs after roughly 17-hour stimulation, obtained from a patient who received antiretroviral therapy. The origin of the receptors is an adult woman with HIV who was CMV-seropositive.

This sequence joins TRBV7-2 and TRBJ1-1, with D perhaps TRBD1 (6 bases). The germline gives CDR1 SGHTA, CDR2 FQGNSA. Between the trimmed V and J ends, which lost 3 bases and 1 base, there was a span of 15 bases. This CDR3 comprises 16 residues. The CDR3 nucleotides read TGTGCCAGCAGCTTCACCGGGGGCTGGGAGAACACTGAAGCTTTCTTT. Translated, it gives CASSFTGGWENTEAFF.

The chain combines TRBV7-8 with TRBJ1-1; D perhaps matches TRBD1 (6 bases). The CDR3 length is 15 residues. Per germline, CDR1 SGHVS and CDR2 FQNEAQ. The V end was cut by 0 bases, the J end by 5 bases, with 13 bases between. The CDR3 loop reads CASSLAGARGTEAFF. The CDR3 nucleotides read TGTGCCAGCAGCTTAGCGGGGGCCCGGGGGACTGAAGCTTTCTTT.

A few counts support this clone. The chain uses TRBV29-1 and TRBJ1-1; D is unclear. Germline V gene data show CDR1 as SQVTM and CDR2 as ANQGSEA. CDR3 length equals 12 residues. Trimming pared 6 bases from V and 1 base from J, leaving 9 bases between. CDR3 in amino acids: CSVGGWNTEAFF. DNA for the CDR3: TGCAGCGTCGGCGGATGGAACACTGAAGCTTTCTTT.

The chain has TRBV30 and TRBJ2-3, with a tentative D call TRBD2 (6 bases). Per the germline V gene, CDR1 is GTSNPN and CDR2 is SVGIG (reference sequence). V was pared by 0 bases and J by 6 bases, with 13 bases between. The CDR3 spans 14 residues. The CDR3, as DNA: TGTGCCTGGAGTGTCGGAGGGAGTTCGGATACGCAGTATTTT. Its translation: CAWSVGGSSDTQYF. Variable domain in full (rest from reference TRBV30 and TRBJ2-3): SQTIHQWPATLVQPVGSPLSLECTVEGTSNPNLYWYRQAAGRGLQLLFYSVGIGQISSEVPQNLSASRPQDRQFILSSKKLLLSDSGFYLCAWSVGGSSDTQYFGPGTRLTVL.

The gene calls are TRBV18 and TRBJ1-4; weak D call: TRBD1 (5 bases). V shed 4 bases and J shed 8 bases, with 14 bases lying between them. CDR1 and CDR2 (germline): KGHSH, LQKENI. CDR3 length: 14 amino acids. The CDR3 DNA follows: TGTGCCAGCTCACAGGCAGGGCACAGCGAAAAACTGTTTTTT. Translation: CASSQAGHSEKLFF.

The chain carries TRBV5-1 and TRBJ2-5; weak D call: TRBD1 (6 bases). V was clipped by 5 bases and J by 2 bases, with 13 bases between them. The CDR3 is 14 amino acids. In germline, CDR1 is SGHRS, CDR2 YFSETQ. The CDR3 loop is CASRAQGSQETQYF. DNA for the CDR3: TGCGCCAGCAGGGCACAGGGTTCACAAGAGACCCAGTACTTC.